Presented here are 19 T cell receptor beta chains from one specimen sequenced in a study of regulatory T cells in long-lasting Graves disease (dated by TCRdb to about 2021). The sample's time point label, decoded: persistent/refractory GD, antithyroid drugs over 5 years with positive TRAb. RNA was extracted from PBMCs in TRIzol for both TCR sequencing and RNA sequencing. Library generation was performed with multiplex PCR. Data came from an Illumina HiSeq 4000. CDR3 regions were amplified by Arm-PCR with iRepertoire HTBI primers to construct TCR beta libraries. The public reads were reanalyzed by TCRdb: fastp trimming at Q25, MiXCR alignment, in-frame beta chains only. Every entry covers one CDR3 protein and lists the most common genes and DNA from its rows. This sample lists fewer than 550,000 distinct CDR3 sequences; 20% to 25% were detected once. The top ten hold roughly 7% of the sample. The sample here was peripheral blood mononuclear cells (PBMCs), taken when the disease was refractory, from a patient treated with antithyroid drugs. These receptors originate from a female donor with Graves disease.

This clonotype came up many times. The V gene is TRBV11-2, the J gene TRBJ2-7, with a weak D call TRBD1 (6 bases). This CDR3 has 15 amino acids. Trimming stripped 1 base from V and 7 bases from J, with 17 bases between. Germline lookup yields CDR1 SGHAT and CDR2 FQNNGV. The CDR3 loop is CASSLAGQSYREQYF. The CDR3 nucleotides are TGTGCCAGCAGCTTAGCCGGACAGTCCTACAGGGAGCAGTACTTC.

V and J are TRBV6-1 and TRBJ2-1, with 8 bases aligning to TRBD2. The germline gives CDR1 MNHNS, CDR2 SASEGT. CDR3 length equals 17 residues. J was trimmed by 4 bases and V by 3 bases; bases with no gene match: 11. This CDR3 reads CASSDYAPTSAYNEQFF. The CDR3 region has the DNA TGTGCCAGCAGTGACTATGCTCCGACTAGCGCTTACAATGAGCAGTTCTTC.

This clonotype came up many times. This rearrangement joins TRBV28 to TRBJ2-7, with TRBD1 as a possible D gene (6 bases). CDR3 size: 15 residues. From germline, CDR1 is MDHEN and CDR2 SYDVKM. V was shortened by 6 bases and J by 2 bases, with 17 bases between the two germline ends. For the CDR3, the DNA is TGTGCCAGCAGCCCCCCGGGACACTTAACCTACGAGCAGTACTTC. Its translation: CASSPPGHLTYEQYF. Full variable domain (missing parts from reference TRBV28 and TRBJ2-7): DVKVTQSSRYLVKRTGEKVFLECVQDMDHENMFWYRQDPGLGLRLIYFSYDVKMKEKGDIPEGYSVSREKKERFSLILESASTNQTSMYLCASSPPGHLTYEQYFGPGTRLTVT.

This clonotype was seen more than once but under ten times. The rearrangement uses TRBV19 and TRBJ1-2, with a possible D match to TRBD1 (5 bases). The CDR3 spans 13 residues. The germline V gene has CDR1 LNHDA and CDR2 SQIVND (reference sequence). V lost 3 bases and J lost 6, with 11 bases in between. CDR3 residues: CASSMLQAHGYTF. The CDR3 DNA reads TGTGCCAGTAGTATGTTACAGGCCCATGGCTACACCTTC.

The chain uses TRBV9 and TRBJ2-1, with 10 bases identical to TRBD2. J was trimmed by 6 bases and V by 4 bases; bases with no gene match: 10. CDR1 and CDR2 from the germline V gene are SGDLS and YYNGEE. This CDR3 region has 16 residues. The chain's CDR3 is CASSLPVSGRFNEQFF. The CDR3, as DNA: TGTGCCAGCAGCCTCCCCGTTAGCGGGAGGTTCAATGAGCAGTTCTTC.

This chain uses TRBV5-4 with TRBJ1-2; D is unresolved. The CDR3 totals 13 residues. Trimming stripped 4 bases from V and 8 bases from J, with 15 bases between. Germline V gene data show CDR1 as SGHNT and CDR2 as YYREEE (reference sequence). In DNA, the CDR3 is TGTGCCAGCAGCGACACGTCCGTCGAGGGCTACACCTTC. This translates into CASSDTSVEGYTF.

The chain has TRBV9 and TRBJ1-5; D is uncertain. Deletions cut 0 bases from V and 3 bases from J, with 7 bases between. CDR3 size: 14 residues. Germline V gene data show CDR1 as SGDLS and CDR2 as YYNGEE. CDR3 sequence: CASSVGGDNQPQHF. The CDR3 nucleotides read TGTGCCAGCAGCGTAGGTGGGGACAATCAGCCCCAGCATTTT. The variable domain in full, completed from reference TRBV9 and TRBJ1-5, reads DSGVTQTPKHLITATGQRVTLRCSPRSGDLSVYWYQQSLDQGLQFLIQYYNGEERAKGNILERFSAQQFPDLHSELNLSSLELGDSALYFCASSVGGDNQPQHFGDGTRLSIL.

This clonotype was seen a few times. The chain links TRBV25-1 to TRBJ1-2; D is perhaps TRBD1 (6 bases). CDR1 is MGHDK and CDR2 is SYGVNS in the germline V gene. CDR3 size: 16 residues. V gave up 0 bases and J gave up 1 base, with 12 bases separating them. This CDR3 is CASSEYEGVSNYGYTF. In DNA form, the CDR3 reads TGTGCCAGCAGTGAATACGAGGGGGTCAGTAACTATGGCTACACCTTC.

The gene calls are TRBV4-2 and TRBJ2-5; TRBD2 aligns across 7 bases. The length of the CDR3 is 17 residues. Germline CDR1 and CDR2: LGHNA and YNFKEQ. Losses at the gene ends were 4 bases for V and 1 base for J; bases not matched to a gene: 12. In nucleotides, the CDR3 is TGTGCCAGCAGCCCGATCGGGGGAGGGGATGTCCAAGAGACCCAGTACTTC. Amino acids: CASSPIGGGDVQETQYF.

Concerning this clonotype itself: This may come from a read error, since a much larger clone is one base off. The J gene is TRBJ1-1, the V gene TRBV6-4; D not certain. CDR3 length equals 13 residues. Germline V gives CDR1 MRHNA, CDR2 SNTAGT. This CDR3 is CASRAEVNTEALF. The CDR3 region has the DNA TGTGCCAGCAGGGCAGAGGTGAACACTGAAGCTCTCTTT.

Only a few counts were recorded for this clonotype. The CDR3 sequence: CASYTGVDYGYTF. CDR3 nucleotides: TGTGCCAGCTATACAGGGGTTGACTATGGCTACACCTTC. V gene TRBV19 combines with J gene TRBJ1-2; 7 bases are shared with TRBD1. J gave up 3 bases and V 9 bases, and 7 bases lay outside the gene matches. The CDR3 extends over 13 amino acids. Germline CDR1 and CDR2: LNHDA and SQIVND (reference sequence).

This clonotype has at least ten counts. This chain joins TRBV10-3 and TRBJ2-7; either TRBD1 or TRBD2 may fit D (5 bases each). V was trimmed by 8 bases and J by 0 bases, leaving 8 bases between them. Germline CDR1 and CDR2: ENHRY and SYGVKD. This CDR3 spans 12 amino acids. The CDR3 sequence is CAISGSSYEQYF. CDR3 in DNA: TGTGCCATCTCAGGGAGCTCCTACGAGCAGTACTTC.

The chain links TRBV5-6 to TRBJ2-5; 8 bases align to TRBD1. Trimming at V came to 9 bases and at J to 3 bases, leaving 4 bases not matched to a gene. The CDR3 sequence is 12 residues long. Germline loops: CDR1 SGHDT, CDR2 YYEEEE. The CDR3 reads CATRGREETQYF. CDR3 sequence (DNA): TGTGCCACCAGGGGGCGCGAAGAGACCCAGTACTTC.

The CDR3 sequence: CSARNNRESSYNSPLHF. CDR3 DNA: TGCAGTGCTAGAAATAACAGGGAAAGCTCCTATAATTCACCCCTCCACTTT. J is TRBJ1-6 and V is TRBV20-1; D may be TRBD1 (6 bases). The V gene's germline CDR1 is DFQATT and CDR2 SNEGSKA (reference sequence). The CDR3 consists of 17 residues. V lost 2 bases and J 0 bases, leaving 14 bases between the germline ends.

This clonotype came up many times. This chain connects TRBV7-6 to TRBJ1-6; D may be TRBD1 (5 bases). The V gene lost 1 base and the J gene lost 10 bases, with 17 bases spanning the gap. Germline-derived CDR1 and CDR2 are SGHVS and FNYEAQ. The CDR3 has 16 residues. The CDR3 sequence: CASSLGQPDLGSPLHF. The CDR3 region has the DNA TGTGCCAGCAGCTTAGGACAGCCGGACTTAGGGTCACCCCTCCACTTT.

In regard to this clonotype: A read error is possible here, since a much larger clone lies one base away. Since no conserved phenylalanine or tryptophan closes the CDR3, a read error is the likely cause. This chain links TRBV7-8 with TRBJ1-1; 10 bases agree with TRBD1. The junction had 7 bases not matched to a gene; V was cut back by 5 bases and J by 4 bases. This CDR3 is 15 amino acids long. Germline V lookup: CDR1 SGHVS, CDR2 FQNEAQ. The CDR3 region is CASSPTGGSGTEAFS. As DNA, the CDR3 is TGTGCCAGCAGCCCGACAGGGGGCTCGGGCACTGAAGCTTTCTCT.

Worth noting for this clonotype: Given a much more abundant clone one base away, this may be a read error. This chain joins TRBV6-1 and TRBJ1-2; the D is unclear. CDR1 and CDR2 (germline): MNHNS, SASEGT. The CDR3 sequence is 12 residues long. The V end was cut by 5 bases, the J end by 2 bases, with 6 bases between. CDR3 loop: CASSPDNYGYTF. CDR3 bases: TGTGCCAGCAGTCCCGACAACTATGGCTACACCTTC.

This clonotype was picked up many times. The chain employs TRBV3-1 and TRBJ2-7; D remains unclear. Trimming removed 2 bases from V and 4 bases from J, with 6 bases in between. The CDR3 is made up of 12 amino acids. Germline V gene lookup returns CDR1 LGHDT and CDR2 YNNKEL (reference sequence). This CDR3 is CASSQTDYEQYF. CDR3 bases: TGTGCCAGCAGCCAAACCGATTACGAGCAGTACTTC.

This clonotype came up a few times. The V gene is TRBV12-3 or TRBV12-4, the J gene TRBJ1-4, with a tentative D call TRBD1 (6 bases). V gave up 6 bases and J gave up 3 bases, with 23 bases separating them. CDR3 length: 18 amino acids. The CDR3 loop reads CASSPGVRGASANEKLFF. DNA of the CDR3: TGTGCCAGCAGCCCGGGGGTCCGGGGGGCATCGGCTAATGAAAAACTGTTTTTT.